The rows below give T cell receptor beta chains drawn from one sample of a study of T cells in Graves' hyperthyroidism and ophthalmopathy. TCRdb reprocessed the multiplex PCR reads via MiXCR and lists one record per CDR3 protein. The data show some 740,000 distinct CDR3 sequences, 13% to 15% seen once. The sequenced sample was blood. These receptors were obtained from a woman aged 18-29 years with Graves' hyperthyroidism. Each CDR3 is given with its conserved first and last residue. The order of the fields is clone size, V gene, D gene, J gene, CDR3 protein, CDR3 DNA. D genes are given only for firm matches. Clone size is stated in some rows and not others, as once, few, many or a class when expanded.

abundance: .; v_gene: TRBV19; d_gene: TRBD1; j_gene: TRBJ2-6; CDR3aa: CPSTRGGAGANVLTF; CDR3nt: TGTCCCAGTACTCGAGGGGGCGCTGGGGCCAACGTCCTGACTTTC
abundance: few; v_gene: TRBV18; d_gene: .; j_gene: TRBJ2-5; CDR3aa: CASSPSQDGTQYF; CDR3nt: TGTGCCAGCTCACCGTCGCAGGATGGGACCCAGTACTTC
abundance: many; v_gene: TRBV20-1; d_gene: .; j_gene: TRBJ1-1; CDR3aa: CSASTINRENTEAFF; CDR3nt: TGCAGTGCTAGTACGATCAACAGAGAGAACACTGAAGCTTTCTTT
abundance: many; v_gene: TRBV12-3/TRBV12-4; d_gene: .; j_gene: TRBJ1-3; CDR3aa: CASRKGVISGNTIYF; CDR3nt: TGTGCCAGCAGGAAGGGGGTAATCTCTGGAAACACCATATATTTT
abundance: .; v_gene: TRBV7-9; d_gene: .; j_gene: TRBJ2-5; CDR3aa: CASSYGVETQYF; CDR3nt: TGTGCCAGCAGCTATGGGGTGGAGACCCAGTACTTC
abundance: many; v_gene: TRBV20-1; d_gene: .; j_gene: TRBJ1-5; CDR3aa: CSAAQHRVNQPQHF; CDR3nt: TGCAGTGCTGCCCAACACAGGGTGAATCAGCCCCAGCATTTT
abundance: .; v_gene: TRBV4-1; d_gene: TRBD2; j_gene: TRBJ2-3; CDR3aa: CANSQGLAGVADTQYF; CDR3nt: TGCGCCAACAGCCAGGGGCTAGCGGGAGTGGCAGATACGCAGTATTTT
abundance: many; v_gene: TRBV12-3/TRBV12-4; d_gene: .; j_gene: TRBJ1-5; CDR3aa: CASTETPVDQPQHF; CDR3nt: TGTGCCAGCACCGAAACTCCGGTCGATCAGCCCCAGCATTTT
abundance: .; v_gene: TRBV28; d_gene: .; j_gene: TRBJ1-1; CDR3aa: CASSFNYDTEAFF; CDR3nt: TGTGCCAGCAGTTTCAATTACGACACTGAAGCTTTCTTT
abundance: few; v_gene: TRBV25-1; d_gene: TRBD1; j_gene: TRBJ1-2; CDR3aa: CASIPTGSNYGYTF; CDR3nt: TGTGCCAGCATTCCGACAGGGTCTAACTATGGCTACACCTTC
abundance: few; v_gene: TRBV18; d_gene: TRBD1; j_gene: TRBJ2-5; CDR3aa: CASSDRTGETQYF; CDR3nt: TGTGCCAGCTCGGACAGGACCGGGGAGACCCAGTACTTC
abundance: .; v_gene: TRBV5-1; d_gene: TRBD2; j_gene: TRBJ2-7; CDR3aa: CASSGTGTSRYEQYF; CDR3nt: TGCGCCAGCAGCGGGACCGGGACTAGTCGCTACGAGCAGTACTTC
abundance: many; v_gene: TRBV2; d_gene: .; j_gene: TRBJ2-7; CDR3aa: CASSVEEGREYEQYF; CDR3nt: TGTGCCAGCAGTGTCGAGGAGGGACGGGAGTACGAGCAGTACTTC
abundance: many; v_gene: TRBV5-1; d_gene: .; j_gene: TRBJ2-7; CDR3aa: CASSLVGAGQSSYEQYF; CDR3nt: TGCGCCAGCAGCTTGGTGGGGGCGGGTCAAAGCTCCTACGAGCAGTACTTC
abundance: few; v_gene: TRBV11-1; d_gene: TRBD1; j_gene: TRBJ2-7; CDR3aa: CASKKQGVYEQYF; CDR3nt: TGTGCCAGCAAAAAACAGGGGGTTTACGAGCAGTACTTC
abundance: .; v_gene: TRBV19; d_gene: TRBD1; j_gene: TRBJ1-1; CDR3aa: CASGIGTAEAFF; CDR3nt: TGTGCCAGTGGTATCGGGACAGCCGAAGCTTTCTTT
abundance: many; v_gene: TRBV7-8; d_gene: .; j_gene: TRBJ2-1; CDR3aa: CASSAWERGDEQFF; CDR3nt: TGTGCCAGCAGCGCTTGGGAACGAGGCGATGAGCAGTTCTTC
abundance: few; v_gene: TRBV5-8; d_gene: TRBD1; j_gene: TRBJ2-1; CDR3aa: CASSLWTSTGSDNEQFF; CDR3nt: TGTGCCAGCAGCTTGTGGACCTCGACAGGGAGTGACAATGAGCAGTTCTTC
abundance: .; v_gene: TRBV7-6; d_gene: .; j_gene: TRBJ2-7; CDR3aa: CASSLEPGLYYEQYF; CDR3nt: TGTGCCAGCAGCTTAGAGCCGGGACTCTACTACGAGCAGTACTTC
abundance: many; v_gene: TRBV12-3/TRBV12-4; d_gene: .; j_gene: TRBJ1-1; CDR3aa: CASTQIRYRPDTEAFF; CDR3nt: TGTGCCAGCACCCAAATCAGGTACCGACCCGACACTGAAGCTTTCTTT
abundance: .; v_gene: TRBV29-1; d_gene: TRBD1; j_gene: TRBJ1-2; CDR3aa: CSVGPGQGAMGYTF; CDR3nt: TGCAGCGTTGGCCCGGGACAGGGTGCTATGGGCTACACCTTC
abundance: many; v_gene: TRBV29-1; d_gene: .; j_gene: TRBJ1-1; CDR3aa: CSVGGANTEAFF; CDR3nt: TGCAGCGTTGGAGGCGCGAACACTGAAGCTTTCTTT
abundance: few; v_gene: TRBV2; d_gene: .; j_gene: TRBJ2-7; CDR3aa: CACSVSPPSGEQYF; CDR3nt: TGTGCCTGCAGTGTTTCCCCGCCCTCGGGCGAGCAGTACTTC
abundance: few; v_gene: TRBV7-9; d_gene: .; j_gene: TRBJ2-2; CDR3aa: CASSLRDSTGELFF; CDR3nt: TGTGCCAGCAGCTTACGGGATAGCACCGGGGAGCTGTTTTTT
abundance: few; v_gene: TRBV29-1; d_gene: .; j_gene: TRBJ1-2; CDR3aa: CSVRRQDHYGYTF; CDR3nt: TGCAGCGTCCGGAGGCAAGATCACTATGGCTACACCTTC
abundance: many; v_gene: TRBV18; d_gene: .; j_gene: TRBJ1-2; CDR3aa: CASSPGSANYGYTF; CDR3nt: TGTGCCAGCTCACCGGGCAGCGCTAACTATGGCTACACCTTC
abundance: few; v_gene: TRBV25-1; d_gene: .; j_gene: TRBJ1-4; CDR3aa: CASSEYRGEKLFF; CDR3nt: TGTGCCAGCAGTGAATACCGGGGTGAAAAACTGTTTTTT
abundance: .; v_gene: TRBV11-2; d_gene: TRBD1; j_gene: TRBJ2-2; CDR3aa: CASSSTGGSGELFF; CDR3nt: TGTGCCAGCAGCTCTACAGGGGGTTCCGGGGAGCTGTTTTTT
abundance: many; v_gene: TRBV28; d_gene: .; j_gene: TRBJ1-1; CDR3aa: CASSQPTNTEAFF; CDR3nt: TGTGCCAGCAGCCAGCCAACGAACACTGAAGCTTTCTTT
abundance: .; v_gene: TRBV7-9; d_gene: .; j_gene: TRBJ2-5; CDR3aa: CASSLVADQETQYF; CDR3nt: TGTGCCAGCAGCTTAGTAGCAGATCAAGAGACCCAGTACTTC
abundance: many; v_gene: TRBV5-5; d_gene: .; j_gene: TRBJ2-1; CDR3aa: CASSRVAGIEQFF; CDR3nt: TGTGCCAGCAGCCGAGTCGCTGGAATTGAGCAGTTCTTC
abundance: .; v_gene: TRBV6-2/TRBV6-3; d_gene: .; j_gene: TRBJ2-1; CDR3aa: CASSYSHYNEQFF; CDR3nt: TGTGCCAGCAGTTACTCCCACTACAATGAGCAGTTCTTC